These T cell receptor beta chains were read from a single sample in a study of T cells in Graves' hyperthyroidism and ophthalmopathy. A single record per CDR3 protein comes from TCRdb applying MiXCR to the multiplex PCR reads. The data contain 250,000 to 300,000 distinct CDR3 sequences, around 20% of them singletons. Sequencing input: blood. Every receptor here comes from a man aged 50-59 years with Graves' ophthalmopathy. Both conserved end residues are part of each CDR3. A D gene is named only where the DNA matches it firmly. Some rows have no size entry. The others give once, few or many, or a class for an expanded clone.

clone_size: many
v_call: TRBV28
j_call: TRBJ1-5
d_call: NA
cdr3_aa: CASSLATGSNQPQHF
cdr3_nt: TGTGCCAGCAGTTTAGCAACAGGGAGCAATCAGCCCCAGCATTTT

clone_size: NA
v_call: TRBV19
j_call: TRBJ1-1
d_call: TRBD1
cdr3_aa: CASSNVPGQMNTEAFF
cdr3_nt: TGTGCCAGTAGTAATGTTCCGGGACAGATGAACACTGAAGCTTTCTTT

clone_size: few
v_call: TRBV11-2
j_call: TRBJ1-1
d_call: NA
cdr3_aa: CASSLTTGQPNTEAFF
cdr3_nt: TGTGCCAGCAGCTTAACGACAGGACAACCTAACACTGAAGCTTTCTTT

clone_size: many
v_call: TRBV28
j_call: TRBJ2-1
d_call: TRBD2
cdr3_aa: CASSGTSGSHEQFF
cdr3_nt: TGTGCCAGCAGCGGGACTAGCGGGAGCCATGAGCAGTTCTTC

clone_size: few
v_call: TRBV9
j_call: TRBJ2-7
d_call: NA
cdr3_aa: CASSPGLRLSDEQYF
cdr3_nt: TGTGCCAGCAGCCCAGGCCTCAGGCTGTCGGACGAGCAGTACTTC

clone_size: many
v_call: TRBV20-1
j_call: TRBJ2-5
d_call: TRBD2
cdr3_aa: CSALAGLAVQETQYF
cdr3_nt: TGCAGTGCCCTAGCGGGACTAGCGGTCCAAGAGACCCAGTACTTC

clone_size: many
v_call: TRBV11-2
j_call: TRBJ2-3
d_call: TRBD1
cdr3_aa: CASSLVRQGDTQYF
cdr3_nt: TGTGCCAGCAGCTTAGTCAGACAGGGGGATACGCAGTATTTT

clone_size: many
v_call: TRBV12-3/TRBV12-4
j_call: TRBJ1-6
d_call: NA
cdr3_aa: CASSLSHGGRGLNSPLHF
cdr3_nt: TGTGCCAGCAGTTTAAGCCACGGGGGCCGGGGGCTAAATTCACCCCTCCACTTT

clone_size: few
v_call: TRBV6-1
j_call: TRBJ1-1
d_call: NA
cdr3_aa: CASTPGRSQSTEAFF
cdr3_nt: TGTGCCAGCACCCCGGGAAGGAGTCAATCCACTGAAGCTTTCTTT

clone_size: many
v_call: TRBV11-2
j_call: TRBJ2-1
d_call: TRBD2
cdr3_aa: CASSSSGTSGRAGEQFF
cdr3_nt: TGTGCCAGCAGCTCCTCCGGGACTAGCGGGAGGGCGGGTGAGCAGTTCTTC

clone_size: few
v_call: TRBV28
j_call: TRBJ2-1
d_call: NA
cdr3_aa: CASNNDREAYNEQFF
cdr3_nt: TGTGCCAGCAATAATGACAGGGAGGCATACAATGAGCAGTTCTTC

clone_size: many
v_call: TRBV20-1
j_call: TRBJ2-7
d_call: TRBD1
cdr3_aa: CSARATDRASSEQYF
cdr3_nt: TGCAGTGCTAGAGCGACGGACAGGGCCAGTAGCGAGCAGTACTTC

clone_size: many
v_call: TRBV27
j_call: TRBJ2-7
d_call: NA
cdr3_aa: CASSVDATSSYEQYF
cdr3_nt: TGTGCCAGCAGTGTCGACGCAACTAGCTCCTACGAGCAGTACTTC

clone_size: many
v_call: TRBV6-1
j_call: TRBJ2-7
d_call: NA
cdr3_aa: CASSQDYSSREQYF
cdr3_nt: TGTGCCAGCAGTCAGGACTATTCCTCTCGCGAGCAGTACTTC

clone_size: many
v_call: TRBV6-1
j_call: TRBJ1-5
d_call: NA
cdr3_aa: CASSSTANQPQHF
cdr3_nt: TGTGCCAGCAGTTCGACGGCCAATCAGCCCCAGCATTTT

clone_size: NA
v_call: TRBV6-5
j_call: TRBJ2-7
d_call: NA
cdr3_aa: CASSYSSSAYEQYF
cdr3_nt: TGTGCCAGCAGTTACTCGAGTAGCGCCTACGAGCAGTACTTC

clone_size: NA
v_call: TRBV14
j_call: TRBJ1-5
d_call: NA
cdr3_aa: CASSQYSDQPQHF
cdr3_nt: TGTGCCAGCAGCCAGTACAGCGATCAGCCCCAGCATTTT

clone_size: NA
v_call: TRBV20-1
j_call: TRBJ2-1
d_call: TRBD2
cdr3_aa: CSAKGLAGRDNEQFF
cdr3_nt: TGCAGTGCTAAGGGACTAGCGGGGCGAGACAATGAGCAGTTCTTC

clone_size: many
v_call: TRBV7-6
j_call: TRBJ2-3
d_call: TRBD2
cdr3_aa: CASSLGLAGVSTDTQYF
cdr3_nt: TGTGCCAGCAGCTTAGGACTAGCGGGAGTGAGCACAGATACGCAGTATTTT

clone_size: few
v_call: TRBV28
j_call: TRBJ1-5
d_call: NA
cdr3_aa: CASKNSLGGNQPQHF
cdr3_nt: TGTGCCAGCAAGAACTCCCTCGGTGGCAATCAGCCCCAGCATTTT

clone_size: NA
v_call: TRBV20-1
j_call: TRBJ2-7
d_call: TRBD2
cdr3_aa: CSARRLAGKQYF
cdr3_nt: TGCAGTGCTAGACGACTAGCGGGAAAGCAGTACTTC

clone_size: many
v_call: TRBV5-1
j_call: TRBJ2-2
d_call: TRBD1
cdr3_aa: CASGTTGGTGELFF
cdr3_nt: TGCGCCAGCGGAACGACAGGGGGCACCGGGGAGCTGTTTTTT

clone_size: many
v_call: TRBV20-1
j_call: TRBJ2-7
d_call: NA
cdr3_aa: CSARVGGTSYEQYF
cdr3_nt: TGCAGTGCTAGAGTGGGGGGTACGTCCTACGAGCAGTACTTC

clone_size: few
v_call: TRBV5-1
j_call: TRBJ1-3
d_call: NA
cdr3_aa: CASSFDSSGNTIYF
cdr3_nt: TGCGCCAGCAGCTTCGACAGTTCTGGAAACACCATATATTTT

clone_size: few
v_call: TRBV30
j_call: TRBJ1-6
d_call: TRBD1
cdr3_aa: CAWISAGQSSYNSPLHF
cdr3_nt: TGTGCCTGGATATCAGCGGGACAGAGCTCCTATAATTCACCCCTCCACTTT

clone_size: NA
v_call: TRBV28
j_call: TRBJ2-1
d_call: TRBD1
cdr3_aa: CASSPGGGQGLQQFF
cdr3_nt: TGTGCCAGCAGCCCAGGAGGGGGACAGGGGTTGCAGCAGTTCTTC

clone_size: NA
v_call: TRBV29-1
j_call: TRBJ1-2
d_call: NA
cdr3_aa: CSVDRAGYGYTF
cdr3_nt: TGCAGCGTTGACCGGGCAGGGTATGGCTACACCTTC

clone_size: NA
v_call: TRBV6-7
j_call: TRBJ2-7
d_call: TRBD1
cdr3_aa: CASSGGQGASYEQYF
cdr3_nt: TGTGCCAGCAGTGGGGGACAGGGGGCCTCCTACGAGCAGTACTTC

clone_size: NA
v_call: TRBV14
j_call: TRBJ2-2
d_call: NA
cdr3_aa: CASSQDRSRDTGELFF
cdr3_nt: TGTGCCAGCAGCCAAGATCGATCTCGGGACACCGGGGAGCTGTTTTTT

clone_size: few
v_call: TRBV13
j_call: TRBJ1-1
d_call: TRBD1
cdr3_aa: CASSLGFVGQGGTEAFF
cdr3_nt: TGTGCCAGCAGCTTAGGGTTTGTTGGCCAGGGGGGAACTGAAGCTTTCTTT

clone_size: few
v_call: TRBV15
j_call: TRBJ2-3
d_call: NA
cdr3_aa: CATSRGLDVWGATDTQYF
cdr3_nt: TGTGCCACCAGCAGAGGGTTGGACGTCTGGGGGGCCACAGATACGCAGTATTTT

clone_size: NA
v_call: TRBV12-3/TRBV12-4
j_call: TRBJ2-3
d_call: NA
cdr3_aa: CASSLPLNTQYF
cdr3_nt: TGTGCCAGCAGTCTACCCCTTAATACGCAGTATTTT

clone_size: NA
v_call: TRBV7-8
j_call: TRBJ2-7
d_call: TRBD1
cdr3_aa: CASRPGGQGAYEQYF
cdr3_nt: TGTGCCAGCAGGCCCGGGGGACAGGGGGCCTACGAGCAGTACTTC

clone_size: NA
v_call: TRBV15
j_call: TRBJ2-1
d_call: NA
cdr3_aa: CATSREVLSYNEQFF
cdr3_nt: TGTGCCACCAGCAGAGAAGTCCTCTCCTACAATGAGCAGTTCTTC

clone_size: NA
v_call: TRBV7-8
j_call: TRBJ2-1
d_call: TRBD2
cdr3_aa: CASSLARTSGSSEQFF
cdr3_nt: TGTGCCAGCAGCTTAGCCAGGACTAGCGGGAGCAGTGAGCAGTTCTTC

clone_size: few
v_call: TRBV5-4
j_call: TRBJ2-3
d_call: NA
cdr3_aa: CASSPRYGPGAVTDTQYF
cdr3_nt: TGTGCCAGCAGCCCAAGATACGGGCCGGGAGCTGTCACAGATACGCAGTATTTT

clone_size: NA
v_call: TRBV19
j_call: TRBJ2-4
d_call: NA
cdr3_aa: CASSIGVGADIQYF
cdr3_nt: TGTGCCAGTAGTATCGGGGTGGGAGCTGACATTCAGTACTTC

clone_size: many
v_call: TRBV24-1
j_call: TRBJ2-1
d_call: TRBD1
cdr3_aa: CATSDLSGTGYNEQFF
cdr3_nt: TGTGCCACCAGTGATCTTTCCGGGACAGGCTACAATGAGCAGTTCTTC

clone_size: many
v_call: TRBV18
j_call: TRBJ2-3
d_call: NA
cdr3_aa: CASSPRNSRGDTQYF
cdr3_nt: TGTGCCAGCTCACCACGAAATAGTCGGGGAGATACGCAGTATTTT

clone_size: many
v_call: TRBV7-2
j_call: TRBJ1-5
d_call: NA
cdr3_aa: CASSLARQDDQPQHF
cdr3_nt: TGTGCCAGCAGCTTAGCCCGACAGGATGATCAGCCCCAGCATTTT

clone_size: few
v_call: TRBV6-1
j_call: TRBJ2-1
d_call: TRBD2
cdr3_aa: CASSEEAGGPNEQFF
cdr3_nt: TGTGCCAGCAGTGAAGAAGCGGGAGGGCCAAATGAGCAGTTCTTC